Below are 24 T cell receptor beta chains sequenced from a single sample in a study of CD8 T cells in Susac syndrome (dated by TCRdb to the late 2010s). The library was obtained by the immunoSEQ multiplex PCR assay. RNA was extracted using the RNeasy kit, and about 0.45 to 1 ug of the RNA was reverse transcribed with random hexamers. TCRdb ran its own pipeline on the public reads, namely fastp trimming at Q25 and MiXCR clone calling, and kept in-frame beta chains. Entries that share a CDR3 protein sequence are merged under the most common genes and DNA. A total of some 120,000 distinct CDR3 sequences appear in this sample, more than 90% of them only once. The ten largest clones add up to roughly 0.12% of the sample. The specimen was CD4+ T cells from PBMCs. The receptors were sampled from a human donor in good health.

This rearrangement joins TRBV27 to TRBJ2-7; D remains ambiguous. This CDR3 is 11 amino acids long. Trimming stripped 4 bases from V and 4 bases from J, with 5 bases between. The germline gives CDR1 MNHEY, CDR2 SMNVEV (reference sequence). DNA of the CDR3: TGTGCCAGCAGTTCGTGTTACGAGCAGTACTTC. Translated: CASSSCYEQYF.

CDR3 protein: CSVEIPRTVRIGYTF. The CDR3 coding sequence is TGCAGCGTTGAAATTCCTCGGACGGTTCGTATTGGCTACACCTTC. The chain carries TRBV29-1 and TRBJ1-2, with D unresolved. The germline V and J ends were trimmed by 2 bases and 7 bases, with 20 bases remaining between them. The CDR3 has 15 residues. The germline V gene encodes CDR1 SQVTM and CDR2 ANQGSEA.

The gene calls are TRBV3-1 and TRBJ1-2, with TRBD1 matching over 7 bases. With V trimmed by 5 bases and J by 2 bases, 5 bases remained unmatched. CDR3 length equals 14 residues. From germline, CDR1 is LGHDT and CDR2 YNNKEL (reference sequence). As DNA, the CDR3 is TGTGCCAGCAGCTGGGACAGCCTGAACTATGGCTACACCTTC. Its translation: CASSWDSLNYGYTF.

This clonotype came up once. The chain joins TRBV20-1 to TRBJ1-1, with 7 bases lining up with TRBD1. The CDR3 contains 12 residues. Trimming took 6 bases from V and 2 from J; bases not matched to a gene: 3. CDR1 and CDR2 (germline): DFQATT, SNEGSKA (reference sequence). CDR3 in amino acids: CSASGGNTEAFF. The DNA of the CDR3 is TGCAGTGCCTCAGGGGGAAACACTGAAGCTTTCTTT.

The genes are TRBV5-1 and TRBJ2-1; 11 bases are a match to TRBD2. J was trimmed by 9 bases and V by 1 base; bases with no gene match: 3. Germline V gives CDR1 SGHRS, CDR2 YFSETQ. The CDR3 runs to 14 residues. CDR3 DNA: TGCGCCAGCAGCTTGACTAGCGGGAGTAGTGAGCAGTTCTTC. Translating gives CASSLTSGSSEQFF.

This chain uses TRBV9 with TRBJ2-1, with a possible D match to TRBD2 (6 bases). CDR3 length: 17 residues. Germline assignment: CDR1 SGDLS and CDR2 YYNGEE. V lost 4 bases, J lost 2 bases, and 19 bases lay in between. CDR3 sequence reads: CASSSRTWEEAYNEQFF. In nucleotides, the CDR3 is TGTGCCAGCAGCTCCCGTACGTGGGAGGAAGCCTACAATGAGCAGTTCTTC.

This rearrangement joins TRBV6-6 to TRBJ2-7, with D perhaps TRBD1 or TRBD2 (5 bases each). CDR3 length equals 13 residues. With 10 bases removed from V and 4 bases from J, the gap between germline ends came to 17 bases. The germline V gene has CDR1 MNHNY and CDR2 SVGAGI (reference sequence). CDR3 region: CATKRDRKYEQYF. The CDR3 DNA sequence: TGTGCCACGAAACGGGACCGAAAATACGAGCAGTACTTC.

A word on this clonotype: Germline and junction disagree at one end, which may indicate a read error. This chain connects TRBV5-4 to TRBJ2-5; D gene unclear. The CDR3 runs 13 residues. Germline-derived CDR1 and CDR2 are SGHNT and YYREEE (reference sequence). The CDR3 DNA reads TGTGCCAGCAGCTTGGCCCACCAGGAGACCCAGTACTTC. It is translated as CASSLAHQETQYF.

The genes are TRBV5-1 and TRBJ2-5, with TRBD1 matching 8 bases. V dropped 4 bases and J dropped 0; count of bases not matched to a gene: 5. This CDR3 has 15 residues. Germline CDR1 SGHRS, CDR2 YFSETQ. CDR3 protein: CASSKGQANQETQYF. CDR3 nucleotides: TGCGCCAGCAGCAAGGGACAGGCGAACCAAGAGACCCAGTACTTC.

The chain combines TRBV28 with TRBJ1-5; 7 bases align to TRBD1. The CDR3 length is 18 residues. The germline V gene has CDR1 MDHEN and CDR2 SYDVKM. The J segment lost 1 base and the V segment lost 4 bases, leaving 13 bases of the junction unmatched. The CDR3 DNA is TGTGCCAGCAGTTCCGGGACAGAAATCCTCCTGAGCAATCAGCCCCAGCATTTT. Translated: CASSSGTEILLSNQPQHF.

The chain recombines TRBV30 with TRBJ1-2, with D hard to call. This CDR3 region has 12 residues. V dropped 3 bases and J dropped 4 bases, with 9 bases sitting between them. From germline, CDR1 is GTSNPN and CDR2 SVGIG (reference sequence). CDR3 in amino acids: CAWSLQRYGYTF. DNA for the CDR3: TGTGCCTGGAGCCTACAGCGCTATGGCTACACCTTC.

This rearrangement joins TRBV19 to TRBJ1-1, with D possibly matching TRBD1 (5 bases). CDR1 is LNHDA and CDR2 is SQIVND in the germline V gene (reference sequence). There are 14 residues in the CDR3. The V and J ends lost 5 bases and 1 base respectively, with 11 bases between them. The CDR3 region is CASSLGRTNTEAFF. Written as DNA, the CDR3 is TGTGCCAGTAGTCTGGGACGGACGAACACTGAAGCTTTCTTT.

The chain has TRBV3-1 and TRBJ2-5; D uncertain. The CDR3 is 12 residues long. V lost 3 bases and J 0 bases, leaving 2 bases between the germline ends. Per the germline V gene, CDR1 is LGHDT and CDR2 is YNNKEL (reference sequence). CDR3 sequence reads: CASSQDQETQYF. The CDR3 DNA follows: TGTGCCAGCAGCCAGGACCAAGAGACCCAGTACTTC.

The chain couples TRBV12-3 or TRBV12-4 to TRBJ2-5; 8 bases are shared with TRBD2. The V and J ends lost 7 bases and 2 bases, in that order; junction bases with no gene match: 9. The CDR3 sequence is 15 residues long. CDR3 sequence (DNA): TGTGCCAGCACTAAGACTAGCGCGGCTCAAGAGACCCAGTACTTC. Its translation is CASTKTSAAQETQYF.

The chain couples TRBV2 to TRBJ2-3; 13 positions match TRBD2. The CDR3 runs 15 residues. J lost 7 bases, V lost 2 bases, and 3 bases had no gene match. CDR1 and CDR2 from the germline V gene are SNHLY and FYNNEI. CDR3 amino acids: CASSETSGRANTQYF. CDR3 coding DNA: TGTGCCAGCAGTGAAACTAGCGGGAGGGCCAATACGCAGTATTTT.

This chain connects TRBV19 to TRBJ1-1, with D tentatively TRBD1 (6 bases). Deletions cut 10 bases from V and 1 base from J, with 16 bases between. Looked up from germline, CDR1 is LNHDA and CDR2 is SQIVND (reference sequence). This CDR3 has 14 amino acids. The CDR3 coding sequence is TGTGCCATCTTCACAGGAGGGGGGAACACTGAAGCTTTCTTT. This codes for CAIFTGGGNTEAFF.

The CDR3 loop reads CASKLAGGYEQYF. The CDR3 DNA sequence: TGTGCCAGCAAACTAGCCGGGGGCTACGAGCAGTACTTC. The V call is TRBV7-9, the J call TRBJ2-7; perhaps TRBD2 as D (6 bases). The germline V and J ends were trimmed by 7 bases and 3 bases, with 13 bases remaining between them. Germline assignment: CDR1 SEHNR and CDR2 FQNEAQ (reference sequence). The CDR3 is 13 amino acids.

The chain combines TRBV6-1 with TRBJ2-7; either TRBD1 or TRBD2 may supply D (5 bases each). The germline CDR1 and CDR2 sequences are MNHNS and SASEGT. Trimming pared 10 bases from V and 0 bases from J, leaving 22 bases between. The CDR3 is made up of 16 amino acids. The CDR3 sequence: CAIKGSRWGSSYEQYF. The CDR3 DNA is TGTGCCATCAAAGGCTCGAGGTGGGGGTCCTCCTACGAGCAGTACTTC.

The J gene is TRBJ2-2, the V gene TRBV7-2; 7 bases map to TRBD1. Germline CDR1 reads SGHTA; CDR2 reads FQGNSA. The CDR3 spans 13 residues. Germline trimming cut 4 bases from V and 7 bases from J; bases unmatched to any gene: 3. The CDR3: CASSSQGVGELFF. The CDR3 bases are TGTGCCAGCAGCTCCCAGGGGGTCGGGGAGCTGTTTTTT.

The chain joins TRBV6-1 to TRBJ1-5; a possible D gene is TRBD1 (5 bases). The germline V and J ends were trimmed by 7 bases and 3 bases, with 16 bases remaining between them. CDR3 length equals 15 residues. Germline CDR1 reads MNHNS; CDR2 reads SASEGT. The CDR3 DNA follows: TGTGCCAGCAATAGAGACAGCCTATTCAATCAGCCCCAGCATTTT. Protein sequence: CASNRDSLFNQPQHF.

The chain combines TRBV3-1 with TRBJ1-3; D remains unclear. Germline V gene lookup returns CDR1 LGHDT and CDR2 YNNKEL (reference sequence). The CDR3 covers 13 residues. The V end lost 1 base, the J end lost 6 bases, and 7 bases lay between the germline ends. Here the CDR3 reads CASSQVAENTIYF. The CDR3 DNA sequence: TGTGCCAGCAGCCAAGTGGCTGAAAACACCATATATTTT.

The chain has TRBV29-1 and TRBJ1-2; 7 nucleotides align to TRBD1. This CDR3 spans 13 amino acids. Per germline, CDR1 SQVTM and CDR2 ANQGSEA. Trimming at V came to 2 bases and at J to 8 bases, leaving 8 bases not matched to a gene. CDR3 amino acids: CSVEKTGRWGYTF. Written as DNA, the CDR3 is TGCAGCGTTGAAAAGACAGGGAGGTGGGGCTACACCTTC. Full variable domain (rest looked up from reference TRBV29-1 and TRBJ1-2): SAVISQKPSRDICQRGTSLTIQCQVDSQVTMMFWYRQQPGQSLTLIATANQGSEATYESGFVIDKFPISRPNLTFSTLTVSNMSPEDSSIYLCSVEKTGRWGYTFGSGTRLTVV.

The CDR3 DNA reads as TGCAGCGTTGTTCCAGGGACAGGGAACACCGGGGAGCTGTTTTTT. Amino acid sequence: CSVVPGTGNTGELFF. The chain recombines TRBV29-1 with TRBJ2-2; TRBD1 agrees at 8 bases. Germline V lookup: CDR1 SQVTM, CDR2 ANQGSEA. V was clipped by 4 bases and J by 1 base; unmatched bases: 5. This CDR3 region has 15 residues.

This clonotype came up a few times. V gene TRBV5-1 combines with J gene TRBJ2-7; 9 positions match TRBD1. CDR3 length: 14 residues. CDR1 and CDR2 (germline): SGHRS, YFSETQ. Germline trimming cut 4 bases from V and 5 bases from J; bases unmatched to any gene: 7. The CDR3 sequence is CASSAGGQGNEQYF. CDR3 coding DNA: TGCGCCAGCAGCGCCGGAGGACAGGGGAACGAGCAGTACTTC.